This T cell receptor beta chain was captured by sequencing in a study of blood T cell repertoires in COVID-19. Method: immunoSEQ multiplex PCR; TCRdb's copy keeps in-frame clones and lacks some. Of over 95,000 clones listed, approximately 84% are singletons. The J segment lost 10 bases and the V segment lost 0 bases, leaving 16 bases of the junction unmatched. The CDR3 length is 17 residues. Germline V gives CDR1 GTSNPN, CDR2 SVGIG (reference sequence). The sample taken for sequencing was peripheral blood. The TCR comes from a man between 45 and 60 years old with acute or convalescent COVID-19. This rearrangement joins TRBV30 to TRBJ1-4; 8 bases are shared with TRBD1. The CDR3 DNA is TGTGCCTGGAGTGTACAGTCACGCGGGGCAGGGGGCGGAAAACTGTTTTTT. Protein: CAWSVQSRGAGGGKLFF.